This record looks at one T cell receptor (beta chain) sequence and its context. CDR1 is SGHTA and CDR2 is FQGNSA in the germline V gene. The trim removed 4 bases at V and 7 bases at J, leaving 18 bases unmatched. This CDR3 spans 19 amino acids. Every donor was a healthy person donating bone marrow. The data are from a study of cytomegalovirus exposure and HLA in healthy donors. PCR amplification relied on 60 Vbeta primers (plus 13 Jbeta primers). Profiling relied on immunoSEQ multiplex PCR, and the TCRdb table lists in-frame clones only, not all of them. The sample gives 150,000 to 200,000 clones, 70% to 90% of which show up once; almost 9.5% is in the top ten.

This chain uses TRBV7-2 with TRBJ2-3; 12 nucleotides agree with TRBD1. The sequenced sample consisted of PBMCs. The receptor's source is a man younger than 35 in good health and CMV-seropositive. DNA of the CDR3: TGTGCCAGCAGCTACACCCGGTTTCCGGGACAGGGGGCATCATATACGCAGTATTTT. It codes for CASSYTRFPGQGASYTQYF.